One sample yielded the 25 T cell receptor beta chains listed below, sequenced in a study of regulatory T cells in long-lasting Graves disease. Libraries of TCR beta came from iRepertoire HTBI primers plus Arm-PCR of CDR3 regions. TCRdb called the multiplex PCR reads again in MiXCR, with one record for every CDR3 protein. The sample yields almost 350,000 distinct CDR3 sequences, 15% to 20% seen once. Time point specified: persistent/refractory GD, antithyroid drugs over 5 years with positive TRAb. After RNA was extracted from PBMCs, the TCR library was made from it. Sequencing used peripheral blood mononuclear cells (PBMCs), obtained when the disease was refractory, from a patient treated with antithyroid drugs. The receptors were gathered from a female donor with Graves disease.

This clonotype was counted at least ten times. The chain is built from TRBV11-2 and TRBJ2-2, with D perhaps TRBD2 (7 bases). CDR1 SGHAT and CDR2 FQNNGV come from the germline V gene. The CDR3 runs to 18 residues. Trimming pared 2 bases from V and 0 bases from J, leaving 16 bases between. The CDR3 protein is CASSLSRGAPSNTGELFF. CDR3 coding DNA: TGTGCCAGCAGCTTAAGCCGGGGGGCTCCCTCGAACACCGGGGAGCTGTTTTTT.

This clonotype was recorded many times. Here the CDR3 reads CSARKVRDAYYEQYF. The CDR3 region has the DNA TGCAGTGCTAGAAAAGTAAGGGACGCCTACTACGAGCAGTACTTC. The chain couples TRBV20-1 to TRBJ2-7; D may correspond to TRBD1 or TRBD2 (5 bases each). The ends were cut back, 2 bases at V and 3 bases at J, with 17 bases in the middle. The length of the CDR3 is 15 residues. Germline V gene data show CDR1 as DFQATT and CDR2 as SNEGSKA (reference sequence).

As to this clonotype: One end of the junction is discordant with germline, which a read error may explain. V usage is TRBV19 and J usage is TRBJ1-2, with D possibly matching TRBD1 (5 bases). The CDR3 consists of 13 residues. Germline V gene sequence: CDR1 LNHDA, CDR2 SQIVND (reference sequence). The CDR3 is CASSMSGPDGYAF. The CDR3 nucleotides read TGTGCCAGTAGTATGTCAGGGCCCGATGGCTACGCCTTC. Variable domain in full (rest from reference TRBV19 and TRBJ1-2): DGGITQSPKYLFRKEGQNVTLSCEQNLNHDAMYWYRQDPGQGLRLIYYSQIVNDFQKGDIAEGYSVSREKKESFPLTVTSAQKNPTAFYLCASSMSGPDGYAFGSGTRLTVV.

This clonotype counts as medium-sized. This sequence joins TRBV7-3 and TRBJ2-1, with TRBD2 matching 14 bases. Germline V lookup: CDR1 SGHTA, CDR2 FQGTGA. V gave up 5 bases and J gave up 7 bases; unmatched junction bases: 7. The CDR3 is 16 amino acids. This chain's CDR3 is CASSRLAGGVGNEQFF. CDR3 coding DNA: TGTGCCAGCAGCAGACTAGCGGGAGGGGTTGGTAATGAGCAGTTCTTC.

V and J are TRBV14 and TRBJ1-1; D is ambiguous. CDR1 is SGHDN and CDR2 is FVKESK in the germline V gene. Trimming stripped 4 bases from V and 0 bases from J, with 6 bases between. The CDR3 sequence is 13 residues long. The CDR3 nucleotides read TGTGCCAGCAGCCCGAAGATGAACACTGAAGCTTTCTTT. This translates into CASSPKMNTEAFF.

This clonotype was recorded many times. The rearrangement links TRBV7-9 to TRBJ2-5; TRBD1 matches at 7 bases. CDR1 SEHNR and CDR2 FQNEAQ come from the germline V gene (reference sequence). CDR3 length: 15 amino acids. Germline trimming cut 2 bases from V and 2 bases from J; bases unmatched to any gene: 5. The DNA of the CDR3 is TGTGCCAGCAGCTTATCGCCGGGACAGCAAGAGACCCAGTACTTC. Translation: CASSLSPGQQETQYF.

This clonotype turned up a few times. This could be a read error, since a much larger clone is one nucleotide away. CDR3 coding DNA: TGTGCCAGCAGCCAAATCCCCGGGGAGCTGTTTTTT. Translated, it gives CASSQIPGELFF. The rearrangement joins TRBV11-3 to TRBJ2-2; D gene ambiguous. This CDR3 has 12 amino acids. Germline V gene sequence: CDR1 SGHNT, CDR2 YENEEA. Trimming shortened V by 5 bases and J by 6 bases, and 7 bases separated the two germline ends.

This clonotype showed up many times. The gene calls are TRBV6-5 and TRBJ2-5, with 9 bases matching TRBD1. The CDR3 length is 16 residues. Germline-derived CDR1 and CDR2 are MNHEY and SVGAGI. Losses at the gene ends were 4 bases for V and 2 bases for J; bases not matched to a gene: 8. As DNA, the CDR3 is TGTGCCAGCAGTTCACACTCCGGGACAGGGCAAGAGACCCAGTACTTC. This sequence encodes CASSSHSGTGQETQYF.

This clonotype showed up just a few times. CDR3 DNA sequence: TGTGCCAGCAGCCCCCGCCCGCTAGCGTCGGGGGAGACCCAGTACTTC. It is translated as CASSPRPLASGETQYF. The rearrangement links TRBV7-9 to TRBJ2-5, with D possibly matching TRBD2 (6 bases). CDR1 SEHNR and CDR2 FQNEAQ come from the germline V gene (reference sequence). The V and J ends lost 5 bases and 5 bases respectively, with 21 bases between them. The CDR3 has 16 amino acids.

The V call is TRBV20-1, the J call TRBJ2-3, with D possibly matching TRBD2 (5 bases). Per germline, CDR1 DFQATT and CDR2 SNEGSKA (reference sequence). The CDR3 sequence is 14 residues long. Between the trimmed V and J ends, which lost 0 bases and 4 bases, there was a span of 11 bases. CDR3 region: CSARDGSASDTQYF. The CDR3, as DNA: TGCAGTGCTAGAGATGGGAGCGCCTCAGATACGCAGTATTTT.

This clonotype was picked up many times. The chain couples TRBV3-1 to TRBJ2-5; 8 bases are shared with TRBD2. Unmatched junction bases numbered 7, after V lost 9 bases and J lost 4 bases. The CDR3 totals 13 residues. Germline CDR1 LGHDT, CDR2 YNNKEL (reference sequence). The CDR3 bases are TGTGCCAGTAGGACTAGCATATTAGAGACCCAGTACTTC. This gives the protein CASRTSILETQYF.

Only a few counts were recorded for this clonotype. The chain uses TRBV9 and TRBJ1-5, with D possibly being TRBD1 (5 bases). Trimming took off 3 bases at V and 6 bases at J, with 10 bases between the two ends. Germline CDR1 is SGDLS and CDR2 is YYNGEE. The CDR3 has 13 amino acids. CDR3 amino acids: CASSEGLGQPQHF. The CDR3 nucleotides are TGTGCCAGCAGCGAGGGGCTGGGTCAGCCCCAGCATTTT.

The chain couples TRBV24-1 to TRBJ2-6, with a weak D call TRBD1 (5 bases). The CDR3 extends over 16 amino acids. V lost 8 bases and J lost 2, with 15 bases in between. Germline V gene data show CDR1 as KGHDR and CDR2 as SFDVKD. The CDR3 here is CATNPGKKPGANVLTF. In DNA form, the CDR3 reads TGTGCCACCAATCCAGGGAAGAAACCTGGGGCCAACGTCCTGACTTTC.

Many counts were recorded for this clonotype. The rearrangement joins TRBV3-1 to TRBJ1-6; D unclear. Germline CDR1 is LGHDT and CDR2 is YNNKEL (reference sequence). The CDR3 has 15 residues. V was trimmed by 0 bases and J by 6 bases, leaving 9 bases between them. In nucleotides, the CDR3 is TGTGCCAGCAGCCAAGATCGACTGGTTAATTCACCCCTCCACTTT. The encoded protein is CASSQDRLVNSPLHF.

About this clonotype: It may be a read error: a sequence one base away is much more abundant. V usage is TRBV10-3 and J usage is TRBJ2-5; either TRBD1 or TRBD2 may supply D (5 bases each). With 8 bases removed from V and 7 bases from J, the gap between germline ends came to 14 bases. The CDR3 spans 12 residues. Germline-derived CDR1 and CDR2 are ENHRY and SYGVKD. The DNA for the CDR3 is TGTGCCATCTCGGGGAGTGGGGGGACCCAGTACTTC. This gives the protein CAISGSGGTQYF.

The chain has TRBV6-1 and TRBJ2-2; 9 bases fit TRBD2. The V gene end was trimmed by 8 bases and the J gene end by 6 bases; junction bases not matched to a gene: 7. Looked up from germline, CDR1 is MNHNS and CDR2 is SASEGT. This CDR3 region has 14 residues. As DNA, the CDR3 is TGTGCCAGCGACCCGGGACTAGCATCCGGGGAGCTGTTTTTT. It encodes CASDPGLASGELFF.

This clonotype was detected only a few times. CDR3 residues: CASSLKPLSNQPQHF. CDR3 DNA: TGTGCCAGCAGCTTAAAACCGCTTAGCAATCAGCCCCAGCATTTT. V is TRBV7-2 and J is TRBJ1-5; D is ambiguous. The CDR3 is 15 amino acids. The germline CDR1 and CDR2 sequences are SGHTA and FQGNSA. Trimming shortened V by 2 bases and J by 0 bases, and 8 bases separated the two germline ends.

The chain carries TRBV9 and TRBJ1-6; D uncertain. The V end lost 0 bases, the J end lost 9 bases, and 13 bases lay between the germline ends. CDR1 SGDLS and CDR2 YYNGEE come from the germline V gene. The CDR3 has 15 amino acids. The CDR3 region has the DNA TGTGCCAGCAGCGTAGCCTCCCTGCCCATTTCACCCCTCCACTTT. The encoded protein is CASSVASLPISPLHF.

A few counts support this clonotype. This chain uses TRBV12-3 or TRBV12-4 with TRBJ2-1; 9 nucleotides match TRBD2. CDR3 length: 15 residues. The V and J ends lost 4 bases and 3 bases, in that order; junction bases with no gene match: 4. The CDR3 region is CASSYELAGYNEQFF. DNA of the CDR3: TGTGCCAGCAGTTATGAACTAGCGGGCTACAATGAGCAGTTCTTC.

This clonotype was picked up many times. The CDR3 DNA reads as TGCAGTGCTAGAGATAAGGACAGGACTTCCTACGAGCAGTACTTC. Protein sequence: CSARDKDRTSYEQYF. V usage is TRBV20-1 and J usage is TRBJ2-7; 7 positions match TRBD1. Per the germline V gene, CDR1 is DFQATT and CDR2 is SNEGSKA (reference sequence). The ends lost 0 bases at V and 1 base at J; junction bases unmatched: 6. The CDR3 is 15 residues long.

At least ten counts were recorded for this clonotype. This chain connects TRBV6-1 to TRBJ1-1; 8 bases map to TRBD1. CDR3 length equals 17 residues. Germline CDR1 is MNHNS and CDR2 is SASEGT. The V gene end was trimmed by 5 bases and the J gene end by 5 bases; junction bases not matched to a gene: 16. The CDR3 here is CASSLGMQGASGTEAFF. As DNA, the CDR3 is TGTGCCAGCAGTCTCGGAATGCAGGGGGCTTCGGGTACTGAAGCTTTCTTT.

This clonotype was seen many times. This chain connects TRBV2 to TRBJ2-7; the D gene is possibly TRBD2 (5 bases). V shed 6 bases and J shed 3 bases, with 15 bases lying between them. This CDR3 has 14 residues. The germline V gene encodes CDR1 SNHLY and CDR2 FYNNEI. The CDR3 sequence: CASRGQRSLYEQYF. The CDR3 bases are TGTGCCAGCAGGGGCCAGCGGAGCCTCTACGAGCAGTACTTC.

This clonotype showed up many times. The V call is TRBV12-3 or TRBV12-4, the J call TRBJ2-6; D gene unclear. The CDR3 runs to 14 residues. Trimming cost V 6 bases and J 0 bases, with 6 bases left between them. CDR3 residues: CASSLLSGANVLTF. The CDR3 DNA reads TGTGCCAGCAGCTTACTCTCTGGGGCCAACGTCCTGACTTTC.

In this sample, this clonotype turned up many times. The rearrangement joins TRBV5-1 to TRBJ2-7; D is unclear. This CDR3 is built from 18 residues. The V and J ends lost 0 bases and 2 bases respectively, with 21 bases between them. Looked up from germline, CDR1 is SGHRS and CDR2 is YFSETQ. This CDR3 reads CASSLDPRNLYYPYEQYF. The DNA for the CDR3 is TGCGCCAGCAGCTTGGATCCCAGGAACTTATACTACCCCTACGAGCAGTACTTC. The full variable domain, its missing parts supplied by reference TRBV5-1 and TRBJ2-7, is KAGVTQTPRYLIKTRGQQVTLSCSPISGHRSVSWYQQTPGQGLQFLFEYFSETQRNKGNFPGRFSGRQFSNSRSEMNVSTLELGDSALYLCASSLDPRNLYYPYEQYFGPGTRLTVT.

This clonotype was seen ten or more times. Its ends do not fully match the called genes, so a read error is possible. V and J are TRBV12-3 or TRBV12-4 and TRBJ2-6, with D possibly being TRBD2 (6 bases). This CDR3 region has 16 residues. CDR3 nucleotides: TGTGCCAGCAGTTTTCGGGGACTCTCTGGGACCAACGTCCTGACTTTC. Translation gives CASSFRGLSGTNVLTF.